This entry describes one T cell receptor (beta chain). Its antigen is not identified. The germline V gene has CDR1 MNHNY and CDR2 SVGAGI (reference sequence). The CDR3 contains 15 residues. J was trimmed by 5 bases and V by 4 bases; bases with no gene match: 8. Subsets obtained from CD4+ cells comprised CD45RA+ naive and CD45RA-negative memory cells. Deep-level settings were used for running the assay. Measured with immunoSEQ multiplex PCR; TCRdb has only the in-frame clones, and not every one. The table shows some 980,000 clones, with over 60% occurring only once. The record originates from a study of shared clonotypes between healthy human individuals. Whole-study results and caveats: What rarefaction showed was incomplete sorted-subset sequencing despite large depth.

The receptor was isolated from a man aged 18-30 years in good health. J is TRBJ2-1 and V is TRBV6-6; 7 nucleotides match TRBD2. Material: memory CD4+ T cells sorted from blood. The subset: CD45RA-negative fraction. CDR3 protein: CASSSSGELNNEQFF. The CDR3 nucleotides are TGTGCCAGCAGTTCGAGCGGGGAACTAAACAATGAGCAGTTCTTC.